A selection of T cell receptor beta chains follows, all from one sample in a study of blood T cell repertoires in COVID-19. Some clones are missing from TCRdb's copy, which holds only in-frame ones; the method was immunoSEQ multiplex PCR. The repertoire holds roughly 290,000 clones, with approximately 85% as singletons. Sequencing input: PBMCs or T cells enriched from blood (not recorded which). The receptors were gathered from a man aged 30 to 39 who had recovered from COVID-19. Each CDR3 is given with its conserved first and last residue. Fields, in order: D gene, clone size, V gene, J gene, CDR3 protein, CDR3 DNA. The D gene is left open where the match is weak. Not every row has a clone size; where given, it reads once, few, many or a size class.

d_gene: NA; abundance: NA; v_gene: TRBV5-5; j_gene: TRBJ1-2; CDR3aa: CASSWGDGSGYTF; CDR3nt: TGTGCCAGCAGCTGGGGGGATGGCAGTGGCTACACCTTC
d_gene: NA; abundance: NA; v_gene: TRBV5-6; j_gene: TRBJ1-6; CDR3aa: CASSPFGGMGSPLHF; CDR3nt: TGTGCCAGCAGCCCGTTTGGGGGGATGGGATCACCCCTCCACTTT
d_gene: NA; abundance: NA; v_gene: TRBV3-1/TRBV3-2; j_gene: TRBJ1-6; CDR3aa: CASSQDLPANSPLHF; CDR3nt: TGTGCCAGCAGCCAAGATCTGCCAGCGAATTCACCCCTCCACTTT
d_gene: NA; abundance: NA; v_gene: TRBV3-1/TRBV3-2; j_gene: TRBJ1-5; CDR3aa: CASSPSSGPPSNQPQHF; CDR3nt: TGTGCCAGCAGCCCCTCGTCGGGTCCTCCAAGCAATCAGCCCCAGCATTTT
d_gene: NA; abundance: NA; v_gene: TRBV12-3/TRBV12-4; j_gene: TRBJ1-5; CDR3aa: CASSLGRGQPQHF; CDR3nt: TGTGCCAGCAGTTTAGGTAGGGGCCAGCCCCAGCATTTT
d_gene: NA; abundance: NA; v_gene: TRBV4-1; j_gene: TRBJ1-1; CDR3aa: CASSQSEVLNTEAFF; CDR3nt: TGCGCCAGCAGCCAATCGGAGGTCCTTAACACTGAAGCTTTCTTT
d_gene: NA; abundance: NA; v_gene: TRBV30; j_gene: TRBJ2-1; CDR3aa: CAWSGHIGGIYNEQFF; CDR3nt: TGTGCCTGGAGTGGACATATAGGGGGTATTTACAATGAGCAGTTCTTC
d_gene: NA; abundance: few; v_gene: TRBV27; j_gene: TRBJ2-7; CDR3aa: CASSFRVRAPYEQYF; CDR3nt: TGTGCCAGCAGTTTCAGGGTCAGGGCCCCCTACGAGCAGTACTTC
d_gene: NA; abundance: NA; v_gene: TRBV11-3; j_gene: TRBJ1-1; CDR3aa: CASSLDGRGGITEAFF; CDR3nt: TGTGCCAGCAGCTTAGATGGCCGGGGTGGGATCACTGAAGCTTTCTTT
d_gene: NA; abundance: NA; v_gene: TRBV3-1/TRBV3-2; j_gene: TRBJ2-2; CDR3aa: CASSQDGGAGELFF; CDR3nt: TGTGCCAGCAGCCAAGATGGGGGCGCGGGGGAGCTGTTTTTT
d_gene: TRBD2; abundance: NA; v_gene: TRBV5-1; j_gene: TRBJ2-3; CDR3aa: CASSWTSGGHTDTQYF; CDR3nt: TGCGCCAGCAGTTGGACTAGCGGGGGCCACACAGATACGCAGTATTTT
d_gene: TRBD1; abundance: NA; v_gene: TRBV5-1; j_gene: TRBJ1-2; CDR3aa: CASSPTGGANYGYTF; CDR3nt: TGCGCCAGCAGCCCAACAGGGGGCGCTAACTATGGCTACACCTTC
d_gene: NA; abundance: few; v_gene: TRBV14; j_gene: TRBJ1-5; CDR3aa: CASSQRSNQPQHF; CDR3nt: TGTGCCAGCAGCCAGCGTAGCAATCAGCCCCAGCATTTT
d_gene: NA; abundance: NA; v_gene: TRBV11-3; j_gene: TRBJ2-6; CDR3aa: CASSSPEERTAGANVLTF; CDR3nt: TGTGCCAGCAGCTCCCCAGAGGAGCGAACCGCTGGGGCCAACGTCCTGACTTTC
d_gene: NA; abundance: NA; v_gene: TRBV24-1; j_gene: TRBJ2-1; CDR3aa: CATSDPQEGRDEQFF; CDR3nt: TGTGCCACCAGTGACCCCCAGGAGGGAAGGGATGAGCAGTTCTTC
d_gene: NA; abundance: NA; v_gene: TRBV6-5; j_gene: TRBJ2-1; CDR3aa: CASSLYNEQFF; CDR3nt: TGTGCCAGCAGCCTCTACAATGAGCAGTTCTTC
d_gene: NA; abundance: NA; v_gene: TRBV6-5; j_gene: TRBJ1-1; CDR3aa: CASAGSMNTEAFF; CDR3nt: TGTGCCAGCGCGGGCAGCATGAACACTGAAGCTTTCTTT
d_gene: TRBD1; abundance: NA; v_gene: TRBV5-4; j_gene: TRBJ1-2; CDR3aa: CASSLWAGGSYGYTF; CDR3nt: TGTGCCAGCAGCTTGTGGGCAGGGGGCTCCTATGGCTACACCTTC
d_gene: TRBD1; abundance: NA; v_gene: TRBV5-1; j_gene: TRBJ1-1; CDR3aa: CASSLWTGGTEAFF; CDR3nt: TGCGCCAGCAGCCTATGGACAGGGGGCACTGAAGCTTTCTTT
d_gene: NA; abundance: NA; v_gene: TRBV7-9; j_gene: TRBJ2-3; CDR3aa: CASSSRLASTDTQYF; CDR3nt: TGTGCCAGCAGCTCCCGGCTAGCTAGCACAGATACGCAGTATTTT
d_gene: NA; abundance: NA; v_gene: TRBV19; j_gene: TRBJ1-1; CDR3aa: CASRTGTLPVTEAFF; CDR3nt: TGTGCCAGTAGAACCGGGACACTTCCTGTGACTGAAGCTTTCTTT
d_gene: NA; abundance: NA; v_gene: TRBV12-3/TRBV12-4; j_gene: TRBJ1-2; CDR3aa: CASRDINYGYTF; CDR3nt: TGTGCCAGCAGGGACATTAACTATGGCTACACCTTC
d_gene: NA; abundance: many; v_gene: TRBV29-1; j_gene: TRBJ1-1; CDR3aa: CSVGEGTNTEAFF; CDR3nt: TGCAGCGTTGGGGAGGGGACGAACACTGAAGCTTTCTTT
d_gene: TRBD2; abundance: NA; v_gene: TRBV19; j_gene: TRBJ2-5; CDR3aa: CASSTVGGAQYF; CDR3nt: TGTGCCAGTAGTACCGTGGGGGGGGCCCAGTACTTC
d_gene: TRBD1; abundance: NA; v_gene: TRBV29-1; j_gene: TRBJ1-1; CDR3aa: CSVGDRKNEAFF; CDR3nt: TGCAGCGTTGGGGACAGGAAAAATGAAGCTTTCTTT
d_gene: TRBD1; abundance: NA; v_gene: TRBV5-5; j_gene: TRBJ1-3; CDR3aa: CASNQGVDGNTIYF; CDR3nt: TGTGCCAGCAACCAGGGGGTGGATGGAAACACCATATATTTT
d_gene: TRBD1; abundance: NA; v_gene: TRBV6-5; j_gene: TRBJ1-1; CDR3aa: CASSEGARTEAFF; CDR3nt: TGTGCCAGCAGCGAGGGGGCGCGGACTGAAGCTTTCTTT
d_gene: NA; abundance: NA; v_gene: TRBV5-1; j_gene: TRBJ1-1; CDR3aa: CASSSGSENTEAFF; CDR3nt: TGCGCCAGCAGCTCAGGGTCGGAGAACACTGAAGCTTTCTTT
d_gene: TRBD1; abundance: once; v_gene: TRBV14; j_gene: TRBJ1-2; CDR3aa: CASSQVTGVNGYTF; CDR3nt: TGTGCCAGCAGCCAAGTCACAGGGGTCAATGGCTACACCTTC
d_gene: TRBD1; abundance: NA; v_gene: TRBV19; j_gene: TRBJ1-5; CDR3aa: CASSMDRAYNQPQHF; CDR3nt: TGTGCCAGTAGCATGGACAGGGCTTACAATCAGCCCCAGCATTTT
d_gene: NA; abundance: NA; v_gene: TRBV30; j_gene: TRBJ1-5; CDR3aa: CAWSRSSNQPQHF; CDR3nt: TGTGCCTGGAGTCGGTCCAGCAATCAGCCCCAGCATTTT
d_gene: NA; abundance: NA; v_gene: TRBV12-1; j_gene: TRBJ2-3; CDR3aa: CASSSPGDTQYF; CDR3nt: TGTGCCAGCAGCTCTCCGGGAGATACGCAGTATTTT
d_gene: NA; abundance: NA; v_gene: TRBV24-1; j_gene: TRBJ2-7; CDR3aa: CATSDGSYEQYF; CDR3nt: TGTGCCACCAGTGATGGTAGCTACGAGCAGTACTTC
d_gene: NA; abundance: NA; v_gene: TRBV2; j_gene: TRBJ1-3; CDR3aa: CASSDEGAGNTIYF; CDR3nt: TGTGCCAGCAGTGATGAGGGGGCTGGAAACACCATATATTTT
d_gene: NA; abundance: NA; v_gene: TRBV24-1; j_gene: TRBJ1-1; CDR3aa: CATRNREGRAFF; CDR3nt: TGTGCCACCAGGAACAGGGAGGGAAGAGCTTTCTTT
d_gene: NA; abundance: NA; v_gene: TRBV3-1/TRBV3-2; j_gene: TRBJ2-7; CDR3aa: CASTSDTLSYEQYF; CDR3nt: TGTGCCAGCACCTCGGACACCCTCTCCTACGAGCAGTACTTC
d_gene: TRBD1; abundance: NA; v_gene: TRBV10-2; j_gene: TRBJ1-5; CDR3aa: CASSTQGGQPQHF; CDR3nt: TGCGCCAGCAGCACCCAGGGGGGACAGCCCCAGCATTTT
d_gene: TRBD1; abundance: NA; v_gene: TRBV29-1; j_gene: TRBJ2-7; CDR3aa: CSVSRQGYEQYF; CDR3nt: TGCAGCGTTTCTCGACAGGGCTACGAGCAGTACTTC
d_gene: NA; abundance: NA; v_gene: TRBV10-2; j_gene: TRBJ2-7; CDR3aa: CASSGVGDSLFEQYF; CDR3nt: TGCGCCAGCAGTGGGGTGGGTGACAGCCTCTTCGAGCAGTACTTC
d_gene: TRBD2; abundance: NA; v_gene: TRBV11-2; j_gene: TRBJ2-7; CDR3aa: CASTGGYEQYF; CDR3nt: TGTGCCAGCACGGGAGGGTACGAGCAGTACTTC
d_gene: NA; abundance: NA; v_gene: TRBV7-3; j_gene: TRBJ2-3; CDR3aa: CASSPNARGTQYF; CDR3nt: TGTGCCAGCAGCCCAAACGCGCGGGGCACGCAGTATTTT
d_gene: TRBD1; abundance: NA; v_gene: TRBV7-2; j_gene: TRBJ1-2; CDR3aa: CASSLGRDSYGYTF; CDR3nt: TGTGCCAGCAGCTTAGGGCGGGACAGTTATGGCTACACCTTC
d_gene: NA; abundance: NA; v_gene: TRBV19; j_gene: TRBJ1-2; CDR3aa: CASSARQGYTF; CDR3nt: TGTGCCAGTAGTGCACGACAGGGCTACACCTTC
d_gene: NA; abundance: NA; v_gene: TRBV18; j_gene: TRBJ2-7; CDR3aa: CASSPGGQHIEQYF; CDR3nt: TGTGCCAGCTCACCGGGGGGACAGCACATCGAGCAGTACTTC
d_gene: NA; abundance: NA; v_gene: TRBV2; j_gene: TRBJ1-5; CDR3aa: CASRGGLNQPQHF; CDR3nt: TGTGCCAGCAGAGGGGGTCTCAATCAGCCCCAGCATTTT
d_gene: TRBD2; abundance: NA; v_gene: TRBV5-4; j_gene: TRBJ2-5; CDR3aa: CASSLPLAGSRETQYF; CDR3nt: TGTGCCAGCAGCTTACCCCTAGCGGGATCAAGAGAGACCCAGTACTTC
d_gene: TRBD1; abundance: NA; v_gene: TRBV7-2; j_gene: TRBJ2-5; CDR3aa: CASSLADRGKQETQYF; CDR3nt: TGTGCCAGCAGCTTAGCAGACAGGGGGAAACAAGAGACCCAGTACTTC
d_gene: NA; abundance: NA; v_gene: TRBV11-1; j_gene: TRBJ2-7; CDR3aa: CASSVPGYEQYF; CDR3nt: TGTGCCAGCAGCGTGCCAGGTTACGAGCAGTACTTC
d_gene: TRBD2; abundance: NA; v_gene: TRBV4-3; j_gene: TRBJ2-7; CDR3aa: CASSQGLALTYEQYF; CDR3nt: TGCGCCAGCAGCCAAGGACTAGCGCTTACCTACGAGCAGTACTTC
d_gene: TRBD1; abundance: NA; v_gene: TRBV10-3; j_gene: TRBJ2-2; CDR3aa: CAISDNRGTTGELFF; CDR3nt: TGTGCCATCAGTGACAACAGGGGAACCACCGGGGAGCTGTTTTTT
d_gene: TRBD1; abundance: NA; v_gene: TRBV6-2/TRBV6-3; j_gene: TRBJ2-7; CDR3aa: CASSYSTQGAREQYF; CDR3nt: TGTGCCAGCAGTTACTCGACACAGGGGGCTCGGGAGCAGTACTTC
d_gene: NA; abundance: few; v_gene: TRBV7-2; j_gene: TRBJ2-6; CDR3aa: CASSLGAGRSGANVLTF; CDR3nt: TGTGCCAGCAGCTTAGGGGCGGGACGCTCTGGGGCCAACGTCCTGACTTTC
d_gene: NA; abundance: NA; v_gene: TRBV24-1; j_gene: TRBJ1-2; CDR3aa: CATSDPGGIYGYTF; CDR3nt: TGTGCCACCAGTGATCCGGGGGGGATCTATGGCTACACCTTC
d_gene: TRBD1; abundance: NA; v_gene: TRBV6-4; j_gene: TRBJ2-5; CDR3aa: CASPLGQEDQETQYF; CDR3nt: TGTGCCAGCCCACTAGGACAGGAGGACCAAGAGACCCAGTACTTC
d_gene: TRBD1; abundance: NA; v_gene: TRBV7-9; j_gene: TRBJ1-1; CDR3aa: CASSFGTVNTEAFF; CDR3nt: TGTGCCAGCAGCTTTGGGACAGTGAACACTGAAGCTTTCTTT